These 29 T cell receptor beta chains were sequenced from one sample in a study of shared T cell receptors in the human thymus. The data were produced by immunoSEQ multiplex PCR, yet TCRdb's version contains in-frame clones alone and is incomplete. This sample has hundreds of thousands of clones, with roughly 90% found just once. The same sample was also studied in work on human thymus T cells.

The sample comprised thymocytes. These receptors came from a boy younger than two with a congenital heart defect.

This clone was recorded a few times. The chain employs TRBV27 and TRBJ1-2; 7 bases align to TRBD1. The germline V gene encodes CDR1 MNHEY and CDR2 SMNVEV (reference sequence). V was clipped by 6 bases and J by 4 bases; unmatched bases: 17. The CDR3 totals 17 residues. Here the CDR3 reads CASRPHPGTEFIYGYTF. Here the CDR3 DNA reads TGTGCCAGCAGGCCTCACCCCGGGACAGAGTTCATCTATGGCTACACCTTC.

This clone was observed a single time. The gene calls are TRBV9 and TRBJ1-2; no clear D. Trimming pared 0 bases from V and 8 bases from J, leaving 14 bases between. The CDR3 is made up of 14 amino acids. Germline CDR1 and CDR2: SGDLS and YYNGEE. Written as DNA, the CDR3 is TGTGCCAGCAGCGTAGGGCCCAGTGGCTGGGGCTACACCTTC. Residues: CASSVGPSGWGYTF.

The V gene is TRBV6-1, the J gene TRBJ1-4, with 9 bases aligning to TRBD1. Trimming took 7 bases from V and 6 from J; bases not matched to a gene: 9. This CDR3 is built from 15 residues. The germline CDR1 and CDR2 sequences are MNHNS and SASEGT. CDR3 region: CASKKAWDRDEKLFF. The CDR3 DNA reads TGTGCCAGCAAAAAGGCCTGGGACAGGGATGAAAAACTGTTTTTT.

The chain joins TRBV5-6 to TRBJ2-2; 8 bases fit TRBD1. Unmatched junction bases numbered 9, after V lost 5 bases and J lost 3 bases. This CDR3 has 16 amino acids. In germline, CDR1 is SGHDT, CDR2 YYEEEE. The CDR3 DNA follows: TGTGCCAGCAGAACCTCAGGGGGCGTCGACACCGGGGAGCTGTTTTTT. It yields the protein CASRTSGGVDTGELFF.

The chain joins TRBV28 to TRBJ2-5, with 9 bases identical to TRBD2. The J segment lost 5 bases and the V segment lost 7 bases, leaving 17 bases of the junction unmatched. The V gene's germline CDR1 is MDHEN and CDR2 SYDVKM. The CDR3 has 17 residues. The CDR3 loop is CASTPGGLAGSWETQYF. CDR3 in DNA: TGTGCCAGCACCCCCGGGGGGCTAGCGGGATCTTGGGAGACCCAGTACTTC.

The chain recombines TRBV5-6 with TRBJ1-2, with D possibly matching TRBD1 (6 bases). The length of the CDR3 is 13 residues. V was shortened by 1 base and J by 7 bases, with 11 bases between the two germline ends. Germline V CDR1 and CDR2: SGHDT, YYEEEE. The CDR3 here is CASSLITGCGYTF. The CDR3 DNA follows: TGTGCCAGCAGCTTGATCACAGGGTGTGGCTACACCTTC. The full variable domain, completed using reference TRBV5-6 and TRBJ1-2, is DAGVTQSPTHLIKTRGQQVTLRCSPKSGHDTVSWYQQALGQGPQFIFQYYEEEERQRGNFPDRFSGHQFPNYSSELNVNALLLGDSALYLCASSLITGCGYTFGSGTRLTVV.

The rearrangement links TRBV19 to TRBJ2-3; 7 nucleotides match TRBD1. This CDR3 contains 16 residues. Unmatched junction bases numbered 11, after V lost 8 bases and J lost 0 bases. In germline, CDR1 is LNHDA, CDR2 SQIVND (reference sequence). The CDR3 loop is CASRRTGTDSTDTQYF. As DNA, the CDR3 is TGTGCCAGTCGACGGACCGGGACAGATAGCACAGATACGCAGTATTTT.

The chain recombines TRBV14 with TRBJ2-5; 12 nucleotides align to TRBD2. The germline CDR1 and CDR2 sequences are SGHDN and FVKESK. The CDR3 has 15 residues. With V trimmed by 5 bases and J by 5 bases, 6 bases remained unmatched. The CDR3 nucleotides read TGTGCCAGCAGCTCGCTAGCGGGAGGGGATGAGACCCAGTACTTC. Translated, it gives CASSSLAGGDETQYF. Full variable domain (remainder filled in from reference TRBV14 and TRBJ2-5): EAGVTQFPSHSVIEKGQTVTLRCDPISGHDNLYWYRRVMGKEIKFLLHFVKESKQDESGMPNNRFLAERTGGTYSTLKVQPAELEDSGVYFCASSSLAGGDETQYFGPGTRLLVL.

The V call is TRBV10-3, the J call TRBJ2-1; possible D gene TRBD2, 5 bases. Per the germline V gene, CDR1 is ENHRY and CDR2 is SYGVKD. V was trimmed by 3 bases and J by 2 bases, leaving 17 bases between them. The CDR3 spans 17 residues. This CDR3 reads CAISESNVTGTYNEQFF. As DNA, the CDR3 is TGTGCCATCAGTGAATCTAACGTGACGGGAACCTACAATGAGCAGTTCTTC.

The chain joins TRBV19 to TRBJ1-4; TRBD1 matches 7 bases. Trimming at V came to 4 bases and at J to 5 bases, leaving 10 bases not matched to a gene. From germline, CDR1 is LNHDA and CDR2 SQIVND (reference sequence). The CDR3 extends over 16 amino acids. Written as DNA, the CDR3 is TGTGCCAGTAGTACCCGTCGACAGGGAGAAAATGAAAAACTGTTTTTT. Translating gives CASSTRRQGENEKLFF. The full variable domain, in which reference TRBV19 and TRBJ1-4 provide the parts outside the CDR3, is DGGITQSPKYLFRKEGQNVTLSCEQNLNHDAMYWYRQDPGQGLRLIYYSQIVNDFQKGDIAEGYSVSREKKESFPLTVTSAQKNPTAFYLCASSTRRQGENEKLFFGSGTQLSVL.

This sequence joins TRBV5-6 and TRBJ2-3; 8 bases are shared with TRBD2. CDR1 SGHDT and CDR2 YYEEEE come from the germline V gene. Trimming removed 4 bases from V and 0 bases from J; junction bases left unmatched: 7. The length of the CDR3 is 16 residues. CDR3 coding DNA: TGTGCCAGCAGCCCCGGGACTAGTCCTAGCACAGATACGCAGTATTTT. Its translation is CASSPGTSPSTDTQYF.

The chain carries TRBV2 and TRBJ1-4; TRBD1 aligns across 8 bases. V dropped 6 bases and J dropped 0; count of bases not matched to a gene: 15. CDR1 and CDR2 from the germline V gene are SNHLY and FYNNEI. This CDR3 contains 19 residues. The CDR3: CASSSHWGDRMSTNEKLFF. The CDR3 nucleotides read TGTGCCAGCAGCTCCCATTGGGGGGACAGGATGTCAACTAATGAAAAACTGTTTTTT.

CDR3 in amino acids: CASSLTGTSGYNEQFF. CDR3 DNA: TGCGCCAGCAGCTTGACCGGGACTAGCGGATACAATGAGCAGTTCTTC. The rearrangement joins TRBV10-2 to TRBJ2-1; 11 nucleotides line up with TRBD2. Germline lookup yields CDR1 WSHSY and CDR2 SAAADI. CDR3 length: 16 amino acids. Germline trimming cut 6 bases from V and 4 bases from J; bases unmatched to any gene: 8.

The CDR3 reads CASSLGTRHNEQFF. CDR3 DNA: TGCGCCAGCAGCCTCGGGACTAGGCACAATGAGCAGTTCTTC. The V and J genes are TRBV4-3 and TRBJ2-1, with 8 nucleotides matching TRBD2. CDR1 is LGHNA and CDR2 is YSLEER in the germline V gene. V lost 4 bases and J lost 5; bases outside the gene matches: 4. CDR3 length equals 14 residues.

The V and J genes are TRBV19 and TRBJ2-7; D remains unclear. This CDR3 contains 14 residues. Germline CDR1 LNHDA, CDR2 SQIVND (reference sequence). V was pared by 4 bases and J by 0 bases, with 10 bases between. The CDR3 DNA is TGTGCCAGTAGTACTGCGGAGCACTCCTACGAGCAGTACTTC. Its protein is CASSTAEHSYEQYF. Full variable domain (rest looked up from reference TRBV19 and TRBJ2-7): DGGITQSPKYLFRKEGQNVTLSCEQNLNHDAMYWYRQDPGQGLRLIYYSQIVNDFQKGDIAEGYSVSREKKESFPLTVTSAQKNPTAFYLCASSTAEHSYEQYFGPGTRLTVT.

The rearrangement links TRBV27 to TRBJ1-5; no firm D call. Looked up from germline, CDR1 is MNHEY and CDR2 is SMNVEV (reference sequence). This CDR3 region has 15 residues. Trimming took 4 bases from V and 3 from J, leaving 13 bases between them. The CDR3 sequence: CASSSSDKINQPQHF. The CDR3 coding sequence is TGTGCCAGCAGTTCCTCTGACAAAATCAATCAGCCCCAGCATTTT.

This clone showed up just a few times. The chain uses TRBV7-2 and TRBJ2-7, with 15 bases fitting TRBD2. Trimming removed 3 bases from V and 1 base from J; junction bases left unmatched: 7. Germline V lookup: CDR1 SGHTA, CDR2 FQGNSA. The CDR3 is 18 residues long. The CDR3 sequence: CASSFFPGTSGRSYEQYF. The CDR3, as DNA: TGTGCCAGCAGCTTTTTTCCCGGGACTAGCGGGAGGTCCTACGAGCAGTACTTC.

This clone was counted a single time. This same CDR3 is encoded by further DNA sequences in the sample. This chain joins TRBV7-9 and TRBJ2-3; D perhaps matches TRBD2 (6 bases). V was pared by 5 bases and J by 3 bases, with 15 bases between. In germline, CDR1 is SEHNR, CDR2 FQNEAQ (reference sequence). The CDR3 contains 15 residues. As DNA, the CDR3 is TGTGCCAGCAGCCCCCCGGGACTGGATACAGATACGCAGTATTTT. Translated, it gives CASSPPGLDTDTQYF.

A single count supports this clone. The genes are TRBV20-1 and TRBJ2-5; D perhaps matches TRBD1 (6 bases). The germline gives CDR1 DFQATT, CDR2 SNEGSKA (reference sequence). This CDR3 has 11 residues. The V end lost 6 bases, the J end lost 5 bases, and 10 bases lay between the germline ends. CDR3 nucleotides: TGCAGTGCAAGGGACAATGAGACCCAGTACTTC. The encoded protein is CSARDNETQYF.

This chain connects TRBV7-2 to TRBJ2-3; 8 bases agree with TRBD2. Looked up from germline, CDR1 is SGHTA and CDR2 is FQGNSA. The CDR3 has 16 residues. V gave up 5 bases and J gave up 0 bases; unmatched junction bases: 7. Here the CDR3 DNA reads TGTGCCAGCAGCGCACTAGCGGAGAACAGCACAGATACGCAGTATTTT. Its translation: CASSALAENSTDTQYF. The variable domain in full, completed from reference TRBV7-2 and TRBJ2-3, reads GAGVSQSPSNKVTEKGKDVELRCDPISGHTALYWYRQSLGQGLEFLIYFQGNSAPDKSGLPSDRFSAERTGGSVSTLTIQRTQQEDSAVYLCASSALAENSTDTQYFGPGTRLTVL.

The gene calls are TRBV7-2 and TRBJ1-4; D not resolved. Per the germline V gene, CDR1 is SGHTA and CDR2 is FQGNSA. V was trimmed by 5 bases and J by 3 bases, leaving 10 bases between them. This CDR3 contains 14 residues. The CDR3 spells CASSPRQANEKLFF. The CDR3 DNA sequence: TGTGCCAGCAGCCCTCGGCAGGCTAATGAAAAACTGTTTTTT.

The chain links TRBV5-1 to TRBJ2-3, with D maybe TRBD2 (6 bases). The length of the CDR3 is 16 residues. The germline V gene encodes CDR1 SGHRS and CDR2 YFSETQ. Trimming removed 5 bases from V and 2 bases from J, with 18 bases in between. CDR3 amino acids: CASSSGRTTYTDTQYF. Written as DNA, the CDR3 is TGCGCCAGCAGTTCTGGGAGGACTACCTACACAGATACGCAGTATTTT.

J is TRBJ1-4 and V is TRBV7-9; TRBD1 agrees at 9 bases. Unmatched junction bases numbered 9, after V lost 5 bases and J lost 5 bases. The CDR3 is made up of 16 amino acids. Germline V gene data show CDR1 as SEHNR and CDR2 as FQNEAQ (reference sequence). This chain's CDR3 is CASSGHGTGRNEKLFF. The CDR3 nucleotides are TGTGCCAGCAGCGGACATGGGACAGGGCGGAATGAAAAACTGTTTTTT. The full variable domain, its missing parts supplied by reference TRBV7-9 and TRBJ1-4, is DTGVSQNPRHKITKRGQNVTFRCDPISEHNRLYWYRQTLGQGPEFLTYFQNEAQLEKSRLLSDRFSAERPKGSFSTLEIQRTEQGDSAMYLCASSGHGTGRNEKLFFGSGTQLSVL.

The chain combines TRBV4-3 with TRBJ1-2, with 11 bases that match TRBD1. The length of the CDR3 is 16 residues. Trimming took 0 bases from V and 8 from J; bases not matched to a gene: 8. Germline V gene data show CDR1 as LGHNA and CDR2 as YSLEER. As DNA, the CDR3 is TGCGCCAGCAGCCAAGATCGAGGACAGGGGGCAGCGGGCTACACCTTC. Translating it yields CASSQDRGQGAAGYTF.

This clone is a singleton in its sample. CDR3 protein: CASSQEIVSRELFF. The CDR3 DNA reads TGTGCCAGCAGCCAAGAGATAGTAAGCCGGGAGCTGTTTTTT. This chain uses TRBV4-2 with TRBJ2-2; D gene unclear. Germline values: CDR1 LGHNA, CDR2 YNFKEQ. Trimming removed 0 bases from V and 9 bases from J, with 11 bases in between. This CDR3 region has 14 residues.

As to this clone: Additional DNA sequences in this sample encode the identical CDR3. This chain uses TRBV7-2 with TRBJ2-7, with 7 bases identical to TRBD2. Germline CDR1 and CDR2: SGHTA and FQGNSA. The CDR3 totals 14 residues. V dropped 2 bases and J dropped 1; count of bases not matched to a gene: 2. The DNA for the CDR3 is TGTGCCAGCAGCTTAACCGGGGGGTCCTACGAGCAGTACTTC. This encodes CASSLTGGSYEQYF.

The V and J genes are TRBV27 and TRBJ2-3, with 8 bases that match TRBD2. Germline CDR1 is MNHEY and CDR2 is SMNVEV (reference sequence). The CDR3 is 13 amino acids. The V gene end was trimmed by 7 bases and the J gene end by 3 bases; junction bases not matched to a gene: 3. CDR3 in amino acids: CASKGLETDTQYF. CDR3 coding DNA: TGTGCCAGCAAGGGACTAGAGACAGATACGCAGTATTTT.

The V call is TRBV19, the J call TRBJ1-1, with TRBD1 as a possible D gene (6 bases). V lost 5 bases and J lost 0, with 10 bases in between. Looked up from germline, CDR1 is LNHDA and CDR2 is SQIVND (reference sequence). This CDR3 region has 14 residues. DNA of the CDR3: TGTGCCAGTAGTCGACAGGCCCTGAACACTGAAGCTTTCTTT. This gives the protein CASSRQALNTEAFF.

The genes are TRBV9 and TRBJ2-7, with TRBD1 matching 8 bases. The germline V gene encodes CDR1 SGDLS and CDR2 YYNGEE. The length of the CDR3 is 13 residues. J gave up 6 bases and V 0 bases, and 2 bases lay outside the gene matches. The CDR3 DNA reads as TGTGCCAGCAGCGTAGGGACAGGGAGCGAGCAGTACTTC. Translated, it gives CASSVGTGSEQYF.